Below, 21 T cell receptor beta chains from the same sample are listed, as sequenced in a study of CD8+ T cells in alopecia areata. Treatment described: oral pan-JAK inhibitor, 5-10 mg twice daily. Researchers took lesional scalp punch biopsies and peripheral blood from people who were alopecia areata patients. As the sequencing template, cDNA was produced by extracting RNA and reverse transcribing it. Libraries were prepared by immunoSEQ multiplex PCR; TCRdb keeps only in-frame clonotypes and omits some of them. The table has 4,000 to 5,500 clones, roughly 90% seen once. The specimen comprised skin, sampled at week 4, from a patient treated with tofacitinib. The receptors stem from a human donor with alopecia areata.

This sequence joins TRBV29-1 and TRBJ2-1; D is possibly TRBD1 (5 bases). Between the trimmed V and J ends, which lost 2 bases and 9 bases, there was a span of 17 bases. The CDR3 sequence is 14 residues long. Germline values: CDR1 SQVTM, CDR2 ANQGSEA. CDR3 loop: CSVENSQGFSEQFF. In nucleotides, the CDR3 is TGCAGCGTTGAAAATTCCCAGGGTTTCAGTGAGCAGTTCTTC.

The V call is TRBV18, the J call TRBJ2-3, with D uncertain. Per germline, CDR1 KGHSH and CDR2 LQKENI. The V gene lost 0 bases and the J gene lost 0 bases, with 1 base spanning the gap. The CDR3 has 13 amino acids. The chain's CDR3 is CASSPPSTDTQYF. Here the CDR3 DNA reads TGTGCCAGCTCACCACCGAGCACAGATACGCAGTATTTT.

The genes are TRBV4-3 and TRBJ1-5; 9 bases are a match to TRBD1. V trimming: 3 bases; J trimming: 7 bases; junction bases outside the gene matches: 1. This CDR3 contains 13 residues. Germline lookup yields CDR1 LGHNA and CDR2 YSLEER. This CDR3 reads CASSQDRGQPQHF. The CDR3 region has the DNA TGCGCCAGCAGCCAGGACAGGGGACAGCCCCAGCATTTT.

The chain couples TRBV10-2 to TRBJ2-1; 8 bases match TRBD2. V shed 2 bases and J 6 bases; nucleotides not matched to a gene: 18. Germline assignment: CDR1 WSHSY and CDR2 SAAADI. The CDR3 consists of 19 residues. CDR3 loop: CASSEPTVTSGLGTNEQFF. CDR3 DNA sequence: TGCGCCAGCAGTGAGCCGACGGTAACCTCGGGACTAGGGACCAATGAGCAGTTCTTC.

J is TRBJ1-1 and V is TRBV7-8; D remains ambiguous. The CDR3 runs to 14 residues. V dropped 1 base and J dropped 2 bases, with 8 bases sitting between them. Germline CDR1 is SGHVS and CDR2 is FQNEAQ. CDR3 nucleotide sequence: TGTGCCAGCAGCTTAGGAACAGCCAACACTGAAGCTTTCTTT. The encoded protein is CASSLGTANTEAFF.

The rearrangement uses TRBV29-1 and TRBJ2-7; 8 bases fit TRBD2. Germline CDR1 SQVTM, CDR2 ANQGSEA. Unmatched junction bases numbered 9, after V lost 7 bases and J lost 7 bases. This CDR3 is 12 amino acids long. The CDR3 coding sequence is TGCAGCGCCCGCGGGGGGAAAGGGGAGCAGTACTTC. It specifies CSARGGKGEQYF.

This clone has a single count. The gene calls are TRBV5-1 and TRBJ2-7; D possibly corresponds to TRBD1 (5 bases). CDR3 length: 13 amino acids. Deletions cut 2 bases from V and 5 bases from J, with 11 bases between. The germline V gene has CDR1 SGHRS and CDR2 YFSETQ. The CDR3 DNA reads as TGCGCCAGCAGCTTCGAATGGGGCCACGAGCAGTACTTC. It encodes CASSFEWGHEQYF.

The chain links TRBV27 to TRBJ2-7, with 9 bases fitting TRBD1. V gave up 4 bases and J gave up 7 bases; unmatched junction bases: 11. CDR1 is MNHEY, CDR2 SMNVEV, per germline (reference sequence). The CDR3 spans 15 residues. The CDR3, as DNA: TGTGCCAGCAGTTCACAGGGGGCGCGACTACGGGAGCAGTACTTC. Amino acids: CASSSQGARLREQYF.

The J gene is TRBJ2-3, the V gene TRBV9, with D unresolved. V was pared by 4 bases and J by 6 bases, with 12 bases between. This CDR3 has 13 amino acids. Germline lookup yields CDR1 SGDLS and CDR2 YYNGEE. The CDR3 bases are TGTGCCAGCAGCCTCTTTCCTGTCGATACGCAGTATTTT. Translation: CASSLFPVDTQYF.

The chain joins TRBV19 to TRBJ1-5; D is uncertain. CDR3 length equals 15 residues. The V and J ends lost 3 bases and 6 bases respectively, with 15 bases between them. Looked up from germline, CDR1 is LNHDA and CDR2 is SQIVND (reference sequence). This chain's CDR3 is CASSIGERRRQPQHF. As DNA, the CDR3 is TGTGCCAGTAGTATTGGGGAAAGGCGACGTCAGCCCCAGCATTTT.

This sequence joins TRBV6-5 and TRBJ2-1, with TRBD1 identical over 8 bases. The CDR3 has 13 amino acids. The junction had 3 bases not matched to a gene; V was cut back by 5 bases and J by 6 bases. The germline V gene encodes CDR1 MNHEY and CDR2 SVGAGI. The CDR3 here is CASSLDRVNEQFF. The CDR3, as DNA: TGTGCCAGCAGTCTGGACAGGGTCAATGAGCAGTTCTTC.

The rearrangement links TRBV7-2 to TRBJ1-2; 7 bases are shared with TRBD1. This CDR3 is built from 15 residues. V shed 4 bases, J shed 3 bases, and the junction held 8 bases outside the gene matches. Germline CDR1 reads SGHTA; CDR2 reads FQGNSA. The CDR3 loop is CASSSLTGLDYGYTF. The CDR3 DNA reads as TGTGCCAGCAGCTCCTTGACAGGGTTAGACTATGGCTACACCTTC.

This clone was observed once. This sequence joins TRBV23-1 and TRBJ1-5; D gene unclear. TRBV23-1 is labeled an ORF, and its function is uncertain. The V gene lost 8 bases and the J gene lost 0 bases, with 20 bases spanning the gap. The CDR3 has 17 residues. The CDR3 loop is CASPIKSYRYSNQPQHF. The DNA of the CDR3 is TGCGCCAGCCCTATCAAAAGCTATCGCTATAGCAATCAGCCCCAGCATTTT.

To note about this clone: Other DNA sequences in this sample translate to the same CDR3. This chain joins TRBV11-2 and TRBJ1-1, with D maybe TRBD1 (5 bases). This CDR3 contains 11 residues. The V and J ends lost 3 bases and 6 bases respectively, with 5 bases between them. Germline-derived CDR1 and CDR2 are SGHAT and FQNNGV. The CDR3 region is CASSLGPEAFF. The CDR3, as DNA: TGTGCCAGCAGCTTGGGACCTGAAGCTTTCTTT.

This rearrangement joins TRBV20-1 to TRBJ2-3, with D hard to call. The germline gives CDR1 DFQATT, CDR2 SNEGSKA (reference sequence). Trimming cost V 3 bases and J 3 bases, with 1 base left between them. The CDR3 is 10 residues long. The CDR3 sequence is CSARTDTQYF. CDR3 nucleotide sequence: TGCAGTGCTAGGACAGATACGCAGTATTTT.

V usage is TRBV6-5 and J usage is TRBJ2-7; D might be TRBD1 or TRBD2, each matching 6 bases. This CDR3 comprises 12 residues. Germline CDR1 reads MNHEY; CDR2 reads SVGAGI. V dropped 5 bases and J dropped 3 bases, with 8 bases sitting between them. This CDR3 is CASSKGGYEQYF. For the CDR3, the DNA is TGTGCCAGCAGTAAGGGGGGCTACGAGCAGTACTTC.

The CDR3 loop reads CASSIGQEGWIYGYTF. CDR3 coding DNA: TGTGCCAGTAGTATAGGTCAAGAGGGATGGATCTATGGCTACACCTTC. The chain links TRBV19 to TRBJ1-2; no definite D call. This CDR3 has 16 residues. Germline CDR1 LNHDA, CDR2 SQIVND (reference sequence). Trimming removed 1 base at V and 4 bases at J, with 16 bases between. Based on the CDR3 plus reference TRBV19 and TRBJ1-2, the full variable domain is DGGITQSPKYLFRKEGQNVTLSCEQNLNHDAMYWYRQDPGQGLRLIYYSQIVNDFQKGDIAEGYSVSREKKESFPLTVTSAQKNPTAFYLCASSIGQEGWIYGYTFGSGTRLTVV.

The V gene is TRBV5-6, the J gene TRBJ1-4, with TRBD1 identical over 7 bases. Germline assignment: CDR1 SGHDT and CDR2 YYEEEE. The CDR3 runs 13 residues. Trimming removed 5 bases from V and 4 bases from J; junction bases left unmatched: 2. Here the CDR3 DNA reads TGTGCCAGCAGGGGACAGCTTAATGAAAAACTGTTTTTT. It yields the protein CASRGQLNEKLFF.

This chain connects TRBV29-1 to TRBJ1-1; 9 positions match TRBD1. Losses at the gene ends were 5 bases for V and 0 bases for J; bases not matched to a gene: 4. The CDR3 is made up of 14 amino acids. Germline CDR1 reads SQVTM; CDR2 reads ANQGSEA. The CDR3 here is CSVLGQGMNTEAFF. CDR3 DNA: TGCAGCGTTTTGGGACAGGGCATGAACACTGAAGCTTTCTTT.

The V and J genes are TRBV10-3 and TRBJ2-6; perhaps D is TRBD1 or TRBD2 (6 bases each). Germline V gene lookup returns CDR1 ENHRY and CDR2 SYGVKD. This CDR3 contains 18 residues. Trimming removed 9 bases from V and 0 bases from J, with 21 bases in between. The CDR3: CAISFEGGQGSGANVLTF. The DNA of the CDR3 is TGTGCCATTTCCTTCGAAGGGGGGCAGGGCTCTGGGGCCAACGTCCTGACTTTC.

This sequence joins TRBV6-5 and TRBJ2-1, with D maybe TRBD2 (7 bases). V dropped 5 bases and J dropped 4 bases, with 15 bases sitting between them. The CDR3 loop spans 15 amino acids. CDR1 and CDR2 from the germline V gene are MNHEY and SVGAGI. CDR3 sequence (DNA): TGTGCCAGCAGTCCCGGGGGCGGGGGTTACAATGAGCAGTTCTTC. This codes for CASSPGGGGYNEQFF.